These 20 T cell receptor beta chains came from one sample sequenced in a study of breast tumors, draining lymph nodes, adjacent tissues (dated by TCRdb to the mid-2010s). The protocol used for the library was multiplex PCR. Instrument used: Illumina HiSeq 2000. Using fastp at Q25 and MiXCR, TCRdb reprocessed the public reads and kept productive beta chains. All rows with the same CDR3 protein become a single entry with the most common DNA and genes. This sample is represented by fewer than 300,000 distinct CDR3 sequences; around 32% of them were singletons. Of the sample, approximately 1.5% falls within the top ten clones. The axillary draining lymph nodes of breast cancer patients were the source of the lymph node samples. The sequenced material came from axillary lymph node tissue. Source of these receptors: a female donor with breast cancer. Some clones in this sample may be carry-over from other donors' samples.

V usage is TRBV20-1 and J usage is TRBJ2-5, with 9 bases fitting TRBD1. From germline, CDR1 is DFQATT and CDR2 SNEGSKA (reference sequence). The ends lost 8 bases at V and 5 bases at J; junction bases unmatched: 9. This CDR3 is built from 13 residues. CDR3: CSIPGQGGETQYF. The CDR3 coding sequence is TGCAGTATTCCGGGACAGGGTGGGGAGACCCAGTACTTC.

In regard to this clonotype: A clone one base away is much larger, so this may be a read error. This chain links TRBV5-1 with TRBJ2-1; D not resolved. Germline V gives CDR1 SGHRS, CDR2 YFSETQ. The CDR3 is made up of 13 amino acids. CDR3 bases: TGCGCCAGCAGCTTGGACTTGCACAATGACCAGTTCTTC. Translating it yields CASSLDLHNDQFF.

This clonotype was observed many times. CDR3 in DNA: TGCAGTGCTATACTCCCAGGGGTGGTGGGAGAGACCCAGTACTTC. This encodes CSAILPGVVGETQYF. The J gene is TRBJ2-5, the V gene TRBV20-1, with TRBD1 as a possible D gene (6 bases). The V end was cut by 4 bases, the J end by 4 bases, with 19 bases between. The germline CDR1 and CDR2 sequences are DFQATT and SNEGSKA (reference sequence). The CDR3 is 15 amino acids.

Ten or more counts support this clonotype. In DNA, the CDR3 is TGTGCCAGCAGCCAAGCAAGGAGGGCTCGGGAGCAGTACTTC. Translated: CASSQARRAREQYF. This sequence joins TRBV3-1 and TRBJ2-7; a possible D gene is TRBD2 (6 bases). Per germline, CDR1 LGHDT and CDR2 YNNKEL (reference sequence). The CDR3 has 14 amino acids. The V gene lost 1 base and the J gene lost 7 bases, with 14 bases spanning the gap.

The chain joins TRBV14 to TRBJ2-5, with 13 bases fitting TRBD2. This CDR3 is 17 amino acids long. Germline V gives CDR1 SGHDN, CDR2 FVKESK. V gave up 2 bases and J gave up 5 bases; unmatched junction bases: 8. This CDR3 reads CASSQQLAGGSRETQYF. DNA for the CDR3: TGTGCCAGCAGCCAACAACTAGCGGGAGGGTCTCGGGAGACCCAGTACTTC.

This clonotype was seen many times. The rearrangement links TRBV7-2 to TRBJ1-3; TRBD1 aligns across 7 bases. J gave up 1 base and V 5 bases, and 5 bases lay outside the gene matches. This CDR3 region has 15 residues. Germline V CDR1 and CDR2: SGHTA, FQGNSA. The CDR3 region is CASSPMTGSGNTIYF. The CDR3 DNA reads TGTGCCAGCAGCCCCATGACAGGGTCTGGAAACACCATATATTTT.

DNA of the CDR3: TGCAGTGCTAGAGATCCAGGGACTAGCGGTTACAATGAGCAGTATTTT. Protein product: CSARDPGTSGYNEQYF. J is TRBJ2-3 and V is TRBV20-1; 11 nucleotides match TRBD2. Germline-derived CDR1 and CDR2 are DFQATT and SNEGSKA (reference sequence). CDR3 size: 16 residues. The ends lost 0 bases at V and 11 bases at J; junction bases unmatched: 13.

This clonotype was counted many times. The chain uses TRBV7-9 and TRBJ2-7; 13 bases line up with TRBD2. Germline lookup yields CDR1 SEHNR and CDR2 FQNEAQ (reference sequence). CDR3 length: 20 residues. After removal of 1 base from V and 1 base from J, the junction contained 13 bases not matched to a gene. This CDR3 is CASSLVALRTSGSISYEQYF. The CDR3 DNA follows: TGTGCCAGCAGCTTAGTTGCTTTGAGGACTAGCGGGAGTATTTCCTACGAGCAGTACTTC.

This clonotype was recorded only once. This rearrangement joins TRBV6-6 to TRBJ1-6; 9 bases align to TRBD1. The V and J ends lost 2 bases and 9 bases, in that order; junction bases with no gene match: 8. CDR3 size: 16 residues. CDR1 is MNHNY and CDR2 is SVGAGI in the germline V gene (reference sequence). CDR3 coding DNA: TGTGCCAGCAGTTACGATGGACAGGGGCTAGGTTCACCCCTCCACTTT. This encodes CASSYDGQGLGSPLHF.

This clonotype was found a few times. The chain links TRBV28 to TRBJ2-7; D uncertain. Germline CDR1 reads MDHEN; CDR2 reads SYDVKM. This CDR3 is 13 amino acids long. V was cut by 3 bases and J by 3 bases, with 9 bases left in between. This chain's CDR3 is CASSFGTNYEQYF. Written as DNA, the CDR3 is TGTGCCAGCAGTTTCGGCACTAACTACGAGCAGTACTTC.

This clonotype was seen ten or more times. The chain carries TRBV4-1 and TRBJ2-7; 7 nucleotides agree with TRBD2. The V gene end was trimmed by 4 bases and the J gene end by 5 bases; junction bases not matched to a gene: 14. This CDR3 is 16 amino acids long. The germline V gene has CDR1 MGHRA and CDR2 YSYEKL. CDR3 in DNA: TGCGCCAGCAGCCTTATTGGGGCGGGAGTAGTAAACGAGCAGTACTTC. Its protein product is CASSLIGAGVVNEQYF.

V gene TRBV27 combines with J gene TRBJ1-2; tentatively, D is TRBD1 (6 bases). The CDR3 totals 14 residues. Germline CDR1 reads MNHEY; CDR2 reads SMNVEV (reference sequence). Trimming removed 3 bases from V and 4 bases from J, with 12 bases in between. The CDR3 nucleotides are TGTGCCAGCAGTTTCAATCAGGGGAGCTATGGCTACACCTTC. It encodes CASSFNQGSYGYTF.

Points on this clonotype: Germline and junction disagree at one end, which may indicate a read error. The chain carries TRBV2 and TRBJ1-5; D not certain. This CDR3 is 17 amino acids long. Germline V lookup: CDR1 SNHLY, CDR2 FYNNEI. The DNA of the CDR3 is TGTGCCAGCAGTGAAGTAGGGCAGGAGGGATTAAGTCGGCCCCAGCACTTT. Protein sequence: CASSEVGQEGLSRPQHF.

Turning to this clonotype: One end of the junction fails to match germline, which may point to a read error. The gene calls are TRBV27 and TRBJ2-7, with D possibly matching TRBD1 (6 bases). The CDR3 contains 14 residues. Germline V lookup: CDR1 MNHEY, CDR2 SMNVEV (reference sequence). The CDR3 loop is CVSSSPDRLGEQYF. CDR3 bases: TGTGTCAGCAGTTCCCCGGACAGACTGGGAGAGCAGTACTTC.

Turning to this clonotype: The junction and the germline gene differ at one end; a read error may be behind it. The gene calls are TRBV10-2 and TRBJ2-1; 7 positions agree with TRBD2. This CDR3 comprises 19 residues. Germline CDR1 WSHSY, CDR2 SAAADI. The CDR3 protein is CAWSVLGWSVGGSYNEQFF. The CDR3 nucleotides are TGTGCCTGGAGTGTACTAGGCTGGTCTGTCGGGGGGTCCTACAATGAGCAGTTCTTC.

In this sample, this clonotype turned up many times. The V gene is TRBV6-5, the J gene TRBJ1-2, with D perhaps TRBD1 (6 bases). Germline V gene sequence: CDR1 MNHEY, CDR2 SVGAGI. The CDR3 has 14 amino acids. The V end was cut by 2 bases, the J end by 4 bases, with 11 bases between. The CDR3 loop is CASSYGGALYGYTF. In nucleotides, the CDR3 is TGTGCCAGCAGTTACGGGGGCGCCCTCTATGGCTACACCTTC.

This clonotype was detected ten times or more. CDR3 DNA: TGTGCCAGCTCCGGGACTAGCGGGGGTTACGAGCAGTACTTC. Protein product: CASSGTSGGYEQYF. This chain joins TRBV18 and TRBJ2-7; 14 bases align to TRBD2. After removal of 6 bases from V and 4 bases from J, the junction contained 2 bases not matched to a gene. There are 14 residues in the CDR3. In germline, CDR1 is KGHSH, CDR2 LQKENI.

This clonotype was observed many times. The chain is built from TRBV11-3 and TRBJ2-7, with a weak D call TRBD2 (7 bases). Looked up from germline, CDR1 is SGHNT and CDR2 is YENEEA. This CDR3 region has 13 residues. Trimming removed 5 bases from V and 9 bases from J, with 17 bases in between. The DNA for the CDR3 is TGTGCCAGCAGCACCCGCACAGGGAGGGGGCAGTACTTC. Its translation is CASSTRTGRGQYF. The whole variable domain, filled in from reference TRBV11-3 and TRBJ2-7, reads EAGVVQSPRYKIIEKKQPVAFWCNPISGHNTLYWYLQNLGQGPELLIRYENEEAVDDSQLPKDRFSAERLKGVDSTLKIQPAELGDSAVYLCASSTRTGRGQYFGPGTRLTVT.

This clonotype was picked up a small number of times. A read error is possible here, since a much larger clone lies one base away. This rearrangement joins TRBV20-1 to TRBJ2-3; D might be TRBD2 (5 bases). In germline, CDR1 is DFQATT, CDR2 SNEGSKA (reference sequence). V was trimmed by 2 bases and J by 1 base, leaving 22 bases between them. The CDR3 length is 18 residues. The CDR3, as DNA: TGCAGTGCTAGATACCCCCCCCGGGGAGCTTTGGGCACAGATACGCAGTATTTT. Translation: CSARYPPRGALGTDTQYF.

This clonotype has a count of ten or more. A read error may explain this, as a much larger clone is one base away. The chain is built from TRBV7-9 and TRBJ2-5; 7 bases fit TRBD1. The CDR3 is 15 amino acids. The V gene's germline CDR1 is SEHNR and CDR2 FQNEAQ (reference sequence). This chain's CDR3 is CASSFSHRGWETQHF. CDR3 sequence (DNA): TGTGCCAGCAGCTTTTCCCACAGGGGATGGGAGACCCAGCACTTC.